Listed here is a single TCR beta chain. Its target antigen remains unknown. No much larger clone exists at a distance of one base, and base qualities are not known. This entry belongs to a study of blood T cell repertoires in COVID-19 (dated by TCRdb to about 2020). In the study overall: Samples covering the acute and convalescent phases of COVID-19 were provided by collaborators in the United States, Italy and Spain. HLA class I and class II types, where available, came from metadata supplied by the sample provider rather than from assay-based typing. Samples were obtained from the ongoing ImmuneRACE study (first 160 participants) and from about 1,300 subjects provided by 6 global collaborators. Nearly every sample came with metadata listing a de-identified subject ID, COVID-19 status, age in years and sex. A freely available public database, intended as a resource for researchers studying the immune response to SARS-CoV-2, is where the repertoires were released. The prospective study material was composed of cDNA or gDNA derived from T cells, B-cell-depleted T cells, or PBMCs. The dataset comprised deeply sampled blood TCRbeta repertoires from subjects exposed to, actively infected with, or recovered from COVID-19. Results and caveats for the whole study, not just this receptor: Clinical and demographic metadata were provided uncurated, with the amount varying by source and participant.

Participants in the prospective study were aged roughly 18 to 100 years, lived in 20 to 25 United States geographic areas, and enrolled through a virtual design. In the prospective study, participants were assigned to cohorts based on the clinical history participants reported in a screening survey and a study questionnaire. For ImmuneRACE Cohort 3, a participant was defined as recovered based on two consecutive negative NP/OP PCR tests, clearance by a healthcare professional, or resolution of symptoms. In the prospective study, mobile phlebotomists collected whole blood, serum and a nasopharyngeal or oropharyngeal swab from each participant. Participants in the prospective study had the option to provide additional blood draws and questionnaires over an approximately 2-month period. Before DNA extraction, blood samples from the prospective study were shipped at room temperature or frozen. According to the germline V gene, CDR1 reads SGHRS and CDR2 reads YFSETQ. The CDR3 starts with the cysteine, ends with the phenylalanine, and has 14 residues. Just CDR3 DNA is preserved here, 42 bases in frame from base 1. For this chain, trimming is 7 bases at the V end and 4 bases at the J end, and the number of junction bases without a gene match is 10.

The immunoSEQ Assay, a bias-controlled multiplex PCR, was used to amplify TCRbeta CDR3 regions from genomic DNA. The paper's data handling went like this. The number of nucleated cells in each sample was estimated by amplification of reference gene primers within the assay. To quantify the absolute abundance of each unique TCRbeta CDR3 rearrangement, sequence reads were collapsed and filtered. For each sample, productive Simpson clonality was calculated by taking the square root of Simpson's diversity index across productive rearrangements. TCRdb took over this immuneACCESS table, retaining in-frame rearrangements with V and J assigned. Such tables are incomplete; in checked studies, under half of the missing clones stem from an unresolved V gene, and the remainder is unexplained. The V and J calls and the clone size are those of that table, but D and trimming were determined from the DNA. The sample yields some 150,000 clones; roughly 90% were counted once. Around 4.5% of the sample is in the top ten clones.

The receptor was derived from a middle-aged man who had recovered from COVID-19. The chain couples TRBV5-1 to TRBJ1-1; TRBD1 aligns with 7 central bases. The sequenced material came from PBMCs or T cells enriched from blood (not recorded which). The nucleotide sequence reads TGCGCCAGCGCCGAGGGGGCGGAGGGCACTGAAGCTTTCTTT. Translated, it reads CASAEGAEGTEAFF.